This T cell receptor (beta chain) was sequenced in a study of blood T cell repertoires in COVID-19. About the research overall: Sites in the United States, Italy and Spain provided acute and convalescent COVID-19 samples. PBMCs, B-cell-depleted T cells, or T cells provided the cDNA or gDNA that made up the material.

With 4 bases clipped from V and 5 bases from J, the junction kept 5 bases outside the gene matches. CDR3 length equals 15 residues. Germline V gene data show CDR1 as KGHDR and CDR2 as SFDVKD. Patients at the Seattle site were enrolled during active infection and followed longitudinally. Original handling: Reference gene primer amplification gave estimated nucleated cell counts. Using immunoSEQ multiplex PCR, the repertoire was profiled, and TCRdb retains in-frame clones only, with some absent. That table furnishes V, J and clone size, whereas the DNA furnished D and trimming. The sample records hundreds of thousands of clones, more than 70% being singletons.

The sequence was collected from a woman in her sixties or seventies with COVID-19, enrolled during active disease. The sample consisted of peripheral blood. The chain employs TRBV24-1 and TRBJ2-7; 12 nucleotides match TRBD2. The CDR3: CATSDRLAGGNEQYF. The CDR3 DNA follows: TGTGCCACCAGTGACCGCCTAGCGGGGGGGAACGAGCAGTACTTC.